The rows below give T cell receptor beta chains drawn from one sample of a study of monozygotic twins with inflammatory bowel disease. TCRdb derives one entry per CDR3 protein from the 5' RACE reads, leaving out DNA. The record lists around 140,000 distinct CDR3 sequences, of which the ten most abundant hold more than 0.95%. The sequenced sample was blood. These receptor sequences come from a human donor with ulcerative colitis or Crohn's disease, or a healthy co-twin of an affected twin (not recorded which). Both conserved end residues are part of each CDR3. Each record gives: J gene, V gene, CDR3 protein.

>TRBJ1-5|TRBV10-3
CAISDREGSNQPQHF
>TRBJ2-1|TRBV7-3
CASSPRGLRGEDNEQFF
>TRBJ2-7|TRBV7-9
CASSLATGLGGYEQYF
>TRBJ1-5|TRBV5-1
CASSLGGQEYQPQHF
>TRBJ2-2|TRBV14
CASSQRRTSGTGRGTGELFF
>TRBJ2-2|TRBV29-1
CSVEDRGNTGELFF
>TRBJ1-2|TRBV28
CASSPPGQSYGYTF
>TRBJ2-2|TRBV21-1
CASSKAAGHRTGELFF
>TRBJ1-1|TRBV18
CASSLTQTGYTEAFF
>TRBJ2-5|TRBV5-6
CASSPQRQTQYF
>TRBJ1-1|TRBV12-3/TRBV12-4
CASRRRGNRNTEAFF
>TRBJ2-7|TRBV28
CASSLPGGYEQYF
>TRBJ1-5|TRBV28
CASEQSNQPQHF
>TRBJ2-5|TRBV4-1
CASSLVQGAGETQYF
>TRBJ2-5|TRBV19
CASKPTGDRETQYF
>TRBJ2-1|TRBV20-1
CSASDTSGRYYNEQFF
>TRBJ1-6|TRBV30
CAWSHRHRGYSPLHF
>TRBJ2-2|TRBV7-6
CASSLTGGGPNTGELFF
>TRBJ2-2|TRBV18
CASSPDNTGELFF
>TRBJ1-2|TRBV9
CASSVGTAIPSSGYTF
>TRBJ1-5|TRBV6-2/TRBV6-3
CASTTGDRQPQHF
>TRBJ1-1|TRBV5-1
CASRLTANTEAFF
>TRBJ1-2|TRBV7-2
CASSFQGAGYGYTF
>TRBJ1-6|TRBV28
CASRDSLNSPLHF
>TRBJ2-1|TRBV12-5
CASGLMLAEYNEQFF
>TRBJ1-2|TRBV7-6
CASSPTGATANYGYTF
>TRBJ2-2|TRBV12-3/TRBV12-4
CASSSAGTGFTGELFF
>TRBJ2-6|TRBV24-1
CATAGANVLTF
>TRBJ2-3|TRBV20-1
CSATTGRTSGAGDTQYF
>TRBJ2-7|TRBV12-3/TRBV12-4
CASRRDRTYEQYF
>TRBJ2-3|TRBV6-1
CASSLDRVADTQYF